This T cell receptor beta chain was recovered during a study of identifying expanded T cells in peripheral blood. Trimming removed 2 bases from V and 3 bases from J, with 17 bases in between. CDR1 and CDR2 from the germline V gene are GTSNPN and SVGIG (reference sequence). This CDR3 contains 15 residues. This clone was detected once. Its matching antigen is unknown. Study-wide points: Across healthy donors, higher total template counts meant significantly greater roughly 2-week count variance. Differentially abundant clones: about 1.2 between replicates, about 15 at around 15 days, 19 at four.

Sequencing was performed with immunoSEQ multiplex PCR; in TCRdb, only in-frame clones are kept and a portion is missing. The repertoire consists of 65,000 to 95,000 clones, with around 90% occurring once and the leading ten covering 7% to 8.5%. V and J are TRBV30 and TRBJ2-7; D is uncertain. The sequence was obtained from a person aged 18 to 75 in good health. The sample comprised blood. Here the CDR3 reads CAWSTTHGVRYEQYF. CDR3 DNA: TGTGCCTGGAGTACTACTCATGGGGTCCGCTACGAGCAGTACTTC.